Below, one T cell receptor beta chain is given with its context. Its antigen remains unknown. Germline CDR1 reads MDHEN; CDR2 reads SYDVKM. Trimming took off 7 bases at V and 7 bases at J, with 13 bases between the two ends. This CDR3 has 12 residues. The table came from immunoSEQ multiplex PCR; TCRdb's copy has only in-frame clones and leaves some out. This sample has about 78,000 clones, with more than 80% found just once. This sample stems from a study of OX40 agonist ivuxolimab in advanced cancers. Study overall: Partial responses were achieved by three patients: one hepatocellular carcinoma, two cutaneous melanoma. Study-wide results and limits: The average count of expanded clones was higher among CD8+ T cells than among CD4+.

With autoimmune disease history or systemic immunosuppression, patients were excluded. The timepoints at which blood was sampled were baseline, cycle 4 day 1, and cycle 7 day 1. This specimen consisted of CD4+ or CD8+ T cells sorted from blood, obtained in a trial of the OX40 agonist ivuxolimab. The clonotype originates from an adult with an advanced solid tumor such as melanoma, head and neck, liver or kidney cancer. The chain couples TRBV28 to TRBJ1-2, with unresolved D. The CDR3: CASMSDVSGYTF. In DNA form, the CDR3 reads TGTGCCAGCATGTCCGACGTCTCTGGCTACACCTTC.